Sequencing of this TCR beta chain was carried out in a study of vaccination effects on CD4 cells after COVID-19. Across the study: A couple of convalescent patients each provided a sample, at 16 days and at one week before vaccination.

The method was immunoSEQ multiplex PCR; TCRdb's version includes in-frame clones alone and lacks a portion of them. The profile shows 30,000 to 35,000 clones, under 80% of them singletons. Study-level results: In the late period after vaccination, infection- and vaccine-induced clones contracted markedly.

With the ViraFEST assay, the study expanded antigen-specific CD4+ T cells using viral peptide pools, then sequenced them. The culture ran for about 11 days, and then CD4+ T cells were isolated. It was between March and December 2020 that the person had a SARS-CoV-2 infection confirmed by PCR. After about 2 million PBMC were placed in each well, they were cultured with approximately 9.4 IU/ml IL-2 and 8 to 10 ug/ml peptides. Half-medium replacement with IL-2 medium occurred on days 3 and 7. Concerning this clone itself: As yet, its antigen is unknown.

This receptor was obtained from a human donor who had a prior SARS-CoV-2 infection. The source was CD4+ T cells from PBMCs cultured with a peptide pool, collected before COVID-19 vaccination.

The CDR3 reads CAIRLGTSLSAGEQYF. CDR3 nucleotides: TGTGCCATCAGGCTAGGGACTAGCCTATCTGCGGGGGAGCAGTACTTC. J is TRBJ2-7 and V is TRBV10-3; 9 positions agree with TRBD2. Germline V lookup: CDR1 ENHRY, CDR2 SYGVKD. CDR3 length: 16 residues. The V gene end was trimmed by 6 bases and the J gene end by 7 bases; junction bases not matched to a gene: 16.